A selection of T cell receptor beta chains follows, all from one sample in a study of blood T cell repertoires in COVID-19. Produced via immunoSEQ multiplex PCR; TCRdb's table is partial and in-frame only. The table shows about 260,000 clones, with 85% to 90% occurring only once. The sample comprised peripheral blood. All receptors come from a woman aged 60-75 years with COVID-19, enrolled during active disease. Each CDR3 is given with its conserved first and last residue. D genes are given only for firm matches. The size entry is marked missing in some rows and otherwise reads once, few, many or a size class.

j_call v_call clone_size d_call cdr3_aa cdr3_nt
TRBJ2-5 TRBV15 once . CATSRDLQGGSETQYF TGTGCCACCAGCAGAGATCTTCAGGGGGGCTCGGAGACCCAGTACTTC
TRBJ2-6 TRBV4-1 once TRBD2 CASSPGLAGVSGANVLTF TGCGCCAGCAGTCCCGGACTAGCGGGAGTTTCTGGGGCCAACGTCCTGACTTTC
TRBJ2-3 TRBV2 . . CASSEQAVSTDTQYF TGTGCCAGCAGTGAACAAGCGGTGAGCACAGATACGCAGTATTTT
TRBJ1-3 TRBV6-1 . . CASSDGLSSGNTIYF TGTGCCAGCAGTGACGGACTAAGCTCTGGAAACACCATATATTTT
TRBJ1-1 TRBV29-1 . . CSATDTPNTEAFF TGCAGCGCTACGGACACGCCGAACACTGAAGCTTTCTTT
TRBJ2-1 TRBV13 . . CASSTSLSYNEQFF TGTGCCAGCAGCACTAGCCTTTCCTACAATGAGCAGTTCTTC
TRBJ2-1 TRBV20-1 . TRBD2 CSASPPAGGYNEQFF TGCAGTGCTAGTCCCCCGGCGGGGGGTTACAATGAGCAGTTCTTC
TRBJ2-7 TRBV19 . TRBD1 CASSSYGTGVEQYF TGTGCCAGTAGTTCCTATGGGACAGGGGTCGAGCAGTACTTC
TRBJ1-5 TRBV6-5 . . CASILGGGVQPQHF TGTGCCAGCATCCTAGGGGGGGGCGTACAGCCCCAGCATTTT
TRBJ1-2 TRBV19 . . CASSVQQGSLYGYTF TGTGCCAGTAGTGTACAACAGGGATCCCTCTATGGCTACACCTTC
TRBJ1-6 TRBV6-5 . . CASSYQRGSSPLHF TGTGCCAGCAGTTACCAGCGGGGGTCTTCACCCCTCCACTTT
TRBJ2-1 TRBV7-2 few TRBD2 CASSPWTSGTYNEQFF TGTGCCAGCAGCCCTTGGACTAGCGGTACCTACAATGAGCAGTTCTTC
TRBJ1-5 TRBV11-2 . . CASSLVEGHPQHF TGTGCCAGCAGCTTAGTAGAGGGACACCCCCAGCATTTT
TRBJ1-6 TRBV9 . TRBD1 CASSPRQGGGPLHF TGTGCCAGCAGCCCCAGACAGGGCGGAGGACCCCTCCACTTT